This is a list of T cell receptor beta chains from one sample in a study of T cell changes during pregnancy in multiple sclerosis. The assay was immunoSEQ multiplex PCR, and TCRdb's table has in-frame clones only and misses some. The sample holds around 70,000 clones, about 90% seen once. Sequences were derived from peripheral blood, sampled in the second trimester of pregnancy. These receptors were collected from a female donor with multiple sclerosis, enrolled in a pregnancy study. Each CDR3 is given with its conserved first and last residue. The D gene is left open where the match is weak. Size is omitted from some rows. Given values are once, few, many or a class for expanded clones.

clone size: -
CDR3 length: 16
J gene: TRBJ2-3
D gene: TRBD2
V gene: TRBV9
CDR3 protein: CASSARLATSTDTQYF
CDR3 DNA: TGTGCCAGCAGCGCCCGACTAGCCACTAGCACAGATACGCAGTATTTT

clone size: -
CDR3 length: 19
J gene: TRBJ1-6
D gene: TRBD1
V gene: TRBV5-5
CDR3 protein: CASRPGTGGQLSYNSPLHF
CDR3 DNA: TGTGCCAGCAGACCTGGGACAGGGGGCCAACTCTCCTATAATTCACCCCTCCACTTT

clone size: -
CDR3 length: 13
J gene: TRBJ1-2
D gene: TRBD1
V gene: TRBV19
CDR3 protein: CASSLTGAYGYTF
CDR3 DNA: TGTGCCAGTAGTTTAACAGGGGCCTATGGCTACACCTTC

clone size: -
CDR3 length: 12
J gene: TRBJ2-2
D gene: -
V gene: TRBV18
CDR3 protein: CASSPGDGELFF
CDR3 DNA: TGTGCCAGCTCACCAGGAGACGGGGAGCTGTTTTTT

clone size: -
CDR3 length: 15
J gene: TRBJ2-7
D gene: TRBD2
V gene: TRBV28
CDR3 protein: CASSLWRAGGYEQYF
CDR3 DNA: TGTGCCAGCAGTTTATGGCGAGCGGGGGGTTACGAGCAGTACTTC

clone size: -
CDR3 length: 17
J gene: TRBJ2-1
D gene: TRBD2
V gene: TRBV30
CDR3 protein: CAWSLILTSESYNEQFF
CDR3 DNA: TGTGCCTGGAGTCTCATACTGACTAGCGAGTCCTACAATGAGCAGTTCTTC

clone size: -
CDR3 length: 14
J gene: TRBJ1-3
D gene: -
V gene: TRBV5-4
CDR3 protein: CASSSQGSGNTIYF
CDR3 DNA: TGTGCCAGCAGCTCACAGGGATCTGGAAACACCATATATTTT

clone size: -
CDR3 length: 13
J gene: TRBJ1-1
D gene: -
V gene: TRBV10-3
CDR3 protein: CAISGNRNTEAFF
CDR3 DNA: TGTGCCATCAGTGGCAACAGGAACACTGAAGCTTTCTTT

clone size: -
CDR3 length: 14
J gene: TRBJ1-1
D gene: -
V gene: TRBV14
CDR3 protein: CASSGHPGRTEAFF
CDR3 DNA: TGTGCCAGCAGTGGACATCCCGGGAGGACTGAAGCTTTCTTT

clone size: -
CDR3 length: 13
J gene: TRBJ2-7
D gene: TRBD1
V gene: TRBV19
CDR3 protein: CASSPGQGGEQYF
CDR3 DNA: TGTGCCAGTAGTCCGGGACAGGGGGGCGAGCAGTACTTC

clone size: -
CDR3 length: 16
J gene: TRBJ1-1
D gene: -
V gene: TRBV6-5
CDR3 protein: CASSLNRRNMNTEAFF
CDR3 DNA: TGTGCCAGCAGTTTGAACAGGCGGAATATGAACACTGAAGCTTTCTTT

clone size: -
CDR3 length: 16
J gene: TRBJ2-6
D gene: -
V gene: TRBV9
CDR3 protein: CASSPLRGTGANVLTF
CDR3 DNA: TGTGCCAGCAGCCCCCTTCGGGGGACTGGGGCCAACGTCCTGACTTTC

clone size: -
CDR3 length: 14
J gene: TRBJ2-5
D gene: TRBD1
V gene: TRBV25-1
CDR3 protein: CASSDSIRGETQYF
CDR3 DNA: TGTGCCAGCAGTGACTCTATCAGGGGGGAGACCCAGTACTTC

clone size: -
CDR3 length: 15
J gene: TRBJ2-1
D gene: TRBD1
V gene: TRBV11-1
CDR3 protein: CASSSLTGQPWKQFF
CDR3 DNA: TGTGCCAGCAGCTCACTGACAGGGCAGCCATGGAAGCAGTTCTTC

clone size: -
CDR3 length: 14
J gene: TRBJ2-6
D gene: -
V gene: TRBV4-3
CDR3 protein: CASSQDYWANVLTF
CDR3 DNA: TGCGCCAGCAGCCAAGATTATTGGGCCAACGTCCTGACTTTC

clone size: -
CDR3 length: 16
J gene: TRBJ1-5
D gene: -
V gene: TRBV7-3
CDR3 protein: CASSFPRPLYGQPQHF
CDR3 DNA: TGTGCCAGCAGCTTTCCTAGACCCCTATATGGGCAGCCCCAGCATTTT

clone size: -
CDR3 length: 16
J gene: TRBJ2-2
D gene: -
V gene: TRBV6-1
CDR3 protein: CASSVFGGRVTGELFF
CDR3 DNA: TGTGCCAGCAGTGTTTTCGGCGGGCGGGTGACCGGGGAGCTGTTTTTT

clone size: -
CDR3 length: 16
J gene: TRBJ2-7
D gene: TRBD2
V gene: TRBV6-5
CDR3 protein: CASSYSGGGGLWEQYF
CDR3 DNA: TGTGCCAGCTCTTACTCGGGCGGGGGGGGACTGTGGGAGCAGTACTTC

clone size: -
CDR3 length: 16
J gene: TRBJ1-5
D gene: -
V gene: TRBV27
CDR3 protein: CASSARWARGNQPQHF
CDR3 DNA: TGTGCCAGCAGCGCCCGGTGGGCTCGCGGCAATCAGCCCCAGCATTTT

clone size: -
CDR3 length: 14
J gene: TRBJ1-3
D gene: TRBD1
V gene: TRBV28
CDR3 protein: CASSSGQERHTIYF
CDR3 DNA: TGTGCCAGCAGTTCCGGACAGGAAAGACACACCATATATTTT

clone size: -
CDR3 length: 16
J gene: TRBJ2-1
D gene: TRBD2
V gene: TRBV7-2
CDR3 protein: CASSPPSGGPPNEQFF
CDR3 DNA: TGTGCCAGCAGCCCTCCTAGCGGGGGGCCCCCCAATGAGCAGTTCTTC

clone size: -
CDR3 length: 14
J gene: TRBJ1-5
D gene: TRBD1
V gene: TRBV2
CDR3 protein: CASSGGQNNQPQHF
CDR3 DNA: TGTGCCAGCAGTGGGGGACAGAACAATCAGCCCCAGCATTTT

clone size: -
CDR3 length: 13
J gene: TRBJ1-2
D gene: -
V gene: TRBV7-2
CDR3 protein: CASSLARSYGYTF
CDR3 DNA: TGTGCCAGCAGCTTAGCGCGGAGCTATGGCTACACCTTC

clone size: -
CDR3 length: 16
J gene: TRBJ1-2
D gene: TRBD1
V gene: TRBV30
CDR3 protein: CAWSQYGGQGGYGYTF
CDR3 DNA: TGTGCCTGGAGTCAGTATGGGGGACAGGGCGGATATGGCTACACCTTC

clone size: -
CDR3 length: 15
J gene: TRBJ2-3
D gene: -
V gene: TRBV4-2
CDR3 protein: CASSRASASTDTQYF
CDR3 DNA: TGTGCCAGCAGCCGGGCTAGCGCTAGCACAGATACGCAGTATTTT

clone size: -
CDR3 length: 17
J gene: TRBJ2-3
D gene: TRBD2
V gene: TRBV18
CDR3 protein: CASSLLTSGGGTDTQYF
CDR3 DNA: TGTGCCAGCTCACTCCTGACTAGCGGGGGCGGCACAGATACGCAGTATTTT

clone size: -
CDR3 length: 15
J gene: TRBJ1-2
D gene: -
V gene: TRBV5-1
CDR3 protein: CASSFLTGANYGYTF
CDR3 DNA: TGCGCCAGCAGCTTTTTGACAGGAGCTAACTATGGCTACACCTTC

clone size: -
CDR3 length: 13
J gene: TRBJ1-2
D gene: -
V gene: TRBV5-6
CDR3 protein: CASSRQPNYGYTF
CDR3 DNA: TGTGCCAGCAGTCGACAGCCAAACTATGGCTACACCTTC

clone size: -
CDR3 length: 16
J gene: TRBJ1-6
D gene: TRBD1
V gene: TRBV7-6
CDR3 protein: CASSANLGTADSPLHF
CDR3 DNA: TGTGCCAGCAGCGCAAACCTAGGGACAGCGGATTCACCCCTCCACTTT

clone size: -
CDR3 length: 18
J gene: TRBJ2-3
D gene: TRBD2
V gene: TRBV7-2
CDR3 protein: CASSSLGLTSGSSDTQYF
CDR3 DNA: TGTGCCAGCAGCTCCCTAGGTCTGACTAGCGGATCATCAGATACGCAGTATTTT

clone size: -
CDR3 length: 13
J gene: TRBJ2-2
D gene: -
V gene: TRBV5-1
CDR3 protein: CASSLAVPGELFF
CDR3 DNA: TGCGCCAGCAGCTTGGCGGTCCCCGGGGAGCTGTTTTTT

clone size: once
CDR3 length: 16
J gene: TRBJ2-5
D gene: -
V gene: TRBV5-1
CDR3 protein: CASSLGPQGGQETQYF
CDR3 DNA: TGCGCCAGCAGCTTGGGCCCCCAGGGTGGGCAAGAGACCCAGTACTTC

clone size: once
CDR3 length: 14
J gene: TRBJ2-7
D gene: -
V gene: TRBV7-2
CDR3 protein: CASSHQGHTYEQYF
CDR3 DNA: TGTGCCAGCAGCCACCAGGGACATACCTACGAGCAGTACTTC

clone size: -
CDR3 length: 14
J gene: TRBJ2-5
D gene: TRBD1
V gene: TRBV9
CDR3 protein: CASSFTGGRETQYF
CDR3 DNA: TGTGCCAGCAGTTTTACAGGGGGCCGTGAGACCCAGTACTTC

clone size: -
CDR3 length: 13
J gene: TRBJ1-2
D gene: TRBD1
V gene: TRBV4-1
CDR3 protein: CASSQTWTGGYTF
CDR3 DNA: TGCGCCAGCAGCCAGACGTGGACAGGTGGCTACACCTTC

clone size: few
CDR3 length: 14
J gene: TRBJ1-5
D gene: -
V gene: TRBV6-1
CDR3 protein: CASSPSGGNQPQHF
CDR3 DNA: TGTGCCAGTTCCCCCTCAGGGGGCAATCAGCCCCAGCATTTT

clone size: once
CDR3 length: 17
J gene: TRBJ2-3
D gene: TRBD2
V gene: TRBV7-3
CDR3 protein: CASSPGTSGGRVDTQYF
CDR3 DNA: TGTGCCAGCAGCCCAGGGACTAGCGGGGGGCGGGTAGATACGCAGTATTTT

clone size: -
CDR3 length: 14
J gene: TRBJ1-2
D gene: -
V gene: TRBV6-1
CDR3 protein: CASTLSGVGYGYTF
CDR3 DNA: TGTGCCAGCACCCTCTCGGGGGTTGGCTATGGCTACACCTTC

clone size: -
CDR3 length: 16
J gene: TRBJ2-7
D gene: TRBD1
V gene: TRBV19
CDR3 protein: CASRLKPGQATYEQYF
CDR3 DNA: TGTGCCAGTAGGCTTAAACCGGGACAGGCAACCTACGAGCAGTACTTC

clone size: -
CDR3 length: 13
J gene: TRBJ2-7
D gene: -
V gene: TRBV19
CDR3 protein: CASSILRSPEQYF
CDR3 DNA: TGTGCCAGTAGTATCTTAAGGAGCCCCGAGCAGTACTTC

clone size: -
CDR3 length: 14
J gene: TRBJ1-4
D gene: TRBD1
V gene: TRBV6-5
CDR3 protein: CASSYTGGREKLFF
CDR3 DNA: TGTGCCAGCAGTTACACAGGGGGGAGGGAAAAACTGTTTTTT

clone size: -
CDR3 length: 15
J gene: TRBJ1-6
D gene: TRBD1
V gene: TRBV19
CDR3 protein: CASSIPDRDNSPLHF
CDR3 DNA: TGTGCCAGTAGTATCCCCGACAGGGATAATTCACCCCTCCACTTT

clone size: -
CDR3 length: 16
J gene: TRBJ2-1
D gene: TRBD2
V gene: TRBV4-3
CDR3 protein: CASSHDSGGDYNEQFF
CDR3 DNA: TGCGCCAGCAGCCATGACAGCGGGGGGGACTACAATGAGCAGTTCTTC

clone size: -
CDR3 length: 15
J gene: TRBJ1-5
D gene: -
V gene: TRBV9
CDR3 protein: CASSDGVVSNQPQHF
CDR3 DNA: TGTGCCAGCAGCGACGGAGTCGTCAGCAATCAGCCCCAGCATTTT

clone size: -
CDR3 length: 13
J gene: TRBJ2-7
D gene: -
V gene: TRBV2
CDR3 protein: CASSGGHSYEQYF
CDR3 DNA: TGTGCCAGCAGTGGGGGACATTCCTACGAGCAGTACTTC

clone size: -
CDR3 length: 12
J gene: TRBJ1-1
D gene: -
V gene: TRBV5-4
CDR3 protein: CASSLNRLEAFF
CDR3 DNA: TGTGCCAGCAGCTTGAACAGATTAGAAGCTTTCTTT

clone size: -
CDR3 length: 15
J gene: TRBJ1-1
D gene: -
V gene: TRBV5-1
CDR3 protein: CASSLGAAGNTEAFF
CDR3 DNA: TGCGCCAGCAGCTTGGGGGCCGCTGGGAACACTGAAGCTTTCTTT

clone size: once
CDR3 length: 14
J gene: TRBJ1-5
D gene: -
V gene: TRBV4-1
CDR3 protein: CASSQEVAGEPQHF
CDR3 DNA: TGCGCCAGCAGCCAAGAGGTCGCGGGGGAGCCCCAGCATTTT

clone size: few
CDR3 length: 14
J gene: TRBJ2-2
D gene: TRBD2
V gene: TRBV6-5
CDR3 protein: CASRGLPNTGELFF
CDR3 DNA: TGTGCCAGCAGGGGACTACCTAACACCGGGGAGCTGTTTTTT